Sequencing of this T cell receptor beta chain was carried out in a study of vaccination and CD4 T cells after COVID-19. At the level of the study: Roughly 10 convalescent patients had mild and one had severe PCR-confirmed SARS-CoV-2 disease. The authors exposed cells to overlapping spike peptides derived from SARS-CoV-2, HCoV-NL63, HCoV-OC43 and HCoV-229E. Post-COVID specimens were obtained a median about 95 days after diagnosis (range 35 to 161). General study findings and limits: Detection of a median about 90% of reactive clones in convalescent patients was confined to the period after vaccination.

This clonotype has a handful of counts. The antigen remains undetermined. Sequence data for DNA of cultured CD4+ T cells were generated by the Oncomine TCR Beta short-read assay. In TCRdb, the PCR reads were re-called with MiXCR into one record per CDR3 protein. This table has 15,000 to 20,000 distinct CDR3 sequences, 55% to 60% appearing once. The CDR3 loop spans 18 amino acids. The J segment lost 2 bases and the V segment lost 3 bases, leaving 15 bases of the junction unmatched. Germline lookup yields CDR1 WNHNN and CDR2 SYGVQD (reference sequence). The treatment here: approximately nine-day PBMC culture with coronavirus spike peptide pools or control peptides (ViraFEST assay).

The sequenced sample consisted of CD4+ T cells from blood, cultured in vitro. This sequence joins TRBV10-1 and TRBJ1-1; TRBD1 aligns across 7 bases. The receptor's source is a human donor who had recovered from COVID-19. CDR3 sequence reads: CASSEEMGDSSENTEAFF. The CDR3 coding sequence is TGCGCCAGCAGTGAAGAAATGGGGGACAGTAGTGAAAACACTGAAGCTTTCTTT.